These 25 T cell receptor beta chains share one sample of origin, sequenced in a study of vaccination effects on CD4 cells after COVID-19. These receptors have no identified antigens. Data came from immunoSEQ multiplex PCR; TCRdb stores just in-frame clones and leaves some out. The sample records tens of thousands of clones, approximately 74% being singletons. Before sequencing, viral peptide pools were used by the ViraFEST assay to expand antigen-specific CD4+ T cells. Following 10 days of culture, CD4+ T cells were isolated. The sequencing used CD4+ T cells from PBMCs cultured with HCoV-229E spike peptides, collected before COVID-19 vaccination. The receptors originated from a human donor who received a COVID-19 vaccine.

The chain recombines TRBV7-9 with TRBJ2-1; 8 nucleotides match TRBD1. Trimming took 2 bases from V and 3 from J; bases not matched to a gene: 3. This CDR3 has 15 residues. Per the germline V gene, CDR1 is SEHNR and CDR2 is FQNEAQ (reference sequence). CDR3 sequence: CASSLTGGFYNEQFF. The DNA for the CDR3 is TGTGCCAGCAGCTTAACAGGGGGGTTCTACAATGAGCAGTTCTTC.

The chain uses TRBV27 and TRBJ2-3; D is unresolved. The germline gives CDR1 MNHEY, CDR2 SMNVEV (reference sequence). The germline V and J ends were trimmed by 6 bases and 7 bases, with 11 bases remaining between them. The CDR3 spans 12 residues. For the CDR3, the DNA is TGTGCCAGCAGGACCTCAGATCATACGCAGTATTTT. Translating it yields CASRTSDHTQYF.

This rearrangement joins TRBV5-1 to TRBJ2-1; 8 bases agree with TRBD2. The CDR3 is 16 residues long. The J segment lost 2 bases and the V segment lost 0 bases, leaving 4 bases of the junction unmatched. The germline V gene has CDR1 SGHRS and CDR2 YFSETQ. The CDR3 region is CASSLVLAEPYNEQFF. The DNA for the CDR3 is TGCGCCAGCAGCTTGGTACTAGCGGAACCCTACAATGAGCAGTTCTTC.

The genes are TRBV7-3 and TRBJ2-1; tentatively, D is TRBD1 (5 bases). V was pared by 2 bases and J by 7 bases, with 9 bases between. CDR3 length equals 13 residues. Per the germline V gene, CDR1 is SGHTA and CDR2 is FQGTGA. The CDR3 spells CASSLGAANEQFF. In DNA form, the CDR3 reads TGTGCCAGCAGCTTAGGGGCGGCGAATGAGCAGTTCTTC.

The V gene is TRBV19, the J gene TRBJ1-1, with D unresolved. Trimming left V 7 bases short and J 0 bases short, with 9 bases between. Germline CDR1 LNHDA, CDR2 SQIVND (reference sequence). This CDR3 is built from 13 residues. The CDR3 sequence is CASKSRVNTEAFF. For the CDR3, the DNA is TGTGCCAGTAAATCTAGGGTGAACACTGAAGCTTTCTTT.

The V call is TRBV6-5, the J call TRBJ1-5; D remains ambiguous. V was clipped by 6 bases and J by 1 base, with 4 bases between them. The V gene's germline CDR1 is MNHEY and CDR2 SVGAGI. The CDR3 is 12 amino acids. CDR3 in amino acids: CASRRSNQPQHF. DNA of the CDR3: TGTGCCAGCAGGCGGAGCAATCAGCCCCAGCATTTT.

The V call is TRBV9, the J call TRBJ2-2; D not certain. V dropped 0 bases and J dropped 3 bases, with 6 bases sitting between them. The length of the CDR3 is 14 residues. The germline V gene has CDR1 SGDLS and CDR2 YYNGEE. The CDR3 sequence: CASSVVSYTGELFF. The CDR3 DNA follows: TGTGCCAGCAGCGTAGTGTCTTACACCGGGGAGCTGTTTTTT.

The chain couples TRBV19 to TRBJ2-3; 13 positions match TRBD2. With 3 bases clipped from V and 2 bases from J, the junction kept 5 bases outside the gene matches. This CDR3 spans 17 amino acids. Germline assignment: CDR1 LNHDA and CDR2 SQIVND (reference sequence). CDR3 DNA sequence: TGTGCCAGTAGTATGACTACTAGCGGGGGGGCCACAGATACGCAGTATTTT. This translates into CASSMTTSGGATDTQYF.

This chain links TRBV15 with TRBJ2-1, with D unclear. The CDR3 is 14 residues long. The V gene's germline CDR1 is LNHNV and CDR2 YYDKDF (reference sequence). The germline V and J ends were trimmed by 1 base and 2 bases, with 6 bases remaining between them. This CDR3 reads CATSRVSTYNEQFF. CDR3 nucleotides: TGTGCCACCAGCAGAGTATCTACCTACAATGAGCAGTTCTTC.

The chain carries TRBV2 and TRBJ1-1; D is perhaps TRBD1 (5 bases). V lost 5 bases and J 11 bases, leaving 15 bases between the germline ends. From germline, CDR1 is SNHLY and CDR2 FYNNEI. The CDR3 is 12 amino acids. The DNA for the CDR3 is TGTGCCAGCAGTTTGTCCAGGGTGGCGGCTTTCTTT. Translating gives CASSLSRVAAFF.

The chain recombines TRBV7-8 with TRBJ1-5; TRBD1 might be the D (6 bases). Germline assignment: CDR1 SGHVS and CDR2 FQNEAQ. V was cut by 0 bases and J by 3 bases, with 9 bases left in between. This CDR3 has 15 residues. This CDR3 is CASSLAGGSNQPQHF. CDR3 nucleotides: TGTGCCAGCAGCTTAGCGGGGGGCTCCAATCAGCCCCAGCATTTT. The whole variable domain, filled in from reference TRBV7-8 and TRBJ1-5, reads GAGVSQSPRYKVAKRGQDVALRCDPISGHVSLFWYQQALGQGPEFLTYFQNEAQLDKSGLPSDRFFAERPEGSVSTLKIQRTQQEDSAVYLCASSLAGGSNQPQHFGDGTRLSIL.

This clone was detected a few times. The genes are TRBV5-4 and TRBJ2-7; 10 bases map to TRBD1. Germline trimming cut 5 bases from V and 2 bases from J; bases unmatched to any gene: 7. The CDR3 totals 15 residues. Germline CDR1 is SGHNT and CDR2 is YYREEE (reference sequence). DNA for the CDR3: TGTGCCAGCAGTTCGACCGGGACAGGGGCCTACGAGCAGTACGTC. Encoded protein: CASSSTGTGAYEQYV.

The CDR3 spells CASSLGAGGDEKLFF. The CDR3, as DNA: TGCGCCAGCAGCTTGGGAGCAGGGGGTGATGAAAAACTGTTTTTT. The V call is TRBV5-1, the J call TRBJ1-4; 7 nucleotides line up with TRBD1. Germline V lookup: CDR1 SGHRS, CDR2 YFSETQ. This CDR3 contains 15 residues. J gave up 6 bases and V 0 bases, and 5 bases lay outside the gene matches.

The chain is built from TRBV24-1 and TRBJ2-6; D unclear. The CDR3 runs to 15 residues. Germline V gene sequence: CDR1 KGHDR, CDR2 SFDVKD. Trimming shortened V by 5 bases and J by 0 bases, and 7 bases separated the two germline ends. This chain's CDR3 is CATSGWGSGANVLTF. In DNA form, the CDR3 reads TGTGCCACCAGTGGGTGGGGCTCTGGGGCCAACGTCCTGACTTTC.

As DNA, the CDR3 is TGTGCCAGCAGCTTGGGAAGAGGTAACACTGAAGCTTTCTTT. It specifies CASSLGRGNTEAFF. The chain combines TRBV7-2 with TRBJ1-1; D not resolved. Trimming cost V 3 bases and J 2 bases, with 10 bases left between them. Germline V gene sequence: CDR1 SGHTA, CDR2 FQGNSA. The length of the CDR3 is 14 residues.

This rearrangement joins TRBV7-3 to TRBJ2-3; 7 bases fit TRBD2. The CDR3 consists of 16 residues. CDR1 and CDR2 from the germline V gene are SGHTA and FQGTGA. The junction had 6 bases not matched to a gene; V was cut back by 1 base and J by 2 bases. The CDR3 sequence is CASSLKAGYFTDTQYF. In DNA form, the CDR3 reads TGTGCCAGCAGCTTAAAAGCGGGGTATTTCACAGATACGCAGTATTTT.

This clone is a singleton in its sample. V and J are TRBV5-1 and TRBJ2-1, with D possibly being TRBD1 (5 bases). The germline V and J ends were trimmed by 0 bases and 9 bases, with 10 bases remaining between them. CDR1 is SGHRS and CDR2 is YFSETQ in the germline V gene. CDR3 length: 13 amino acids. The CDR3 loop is CASSLEGSSEQFF. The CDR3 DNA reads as TGCGCCAGCAGCTTGGAGGGGTCGAGTGAGCAGTTCTTC.

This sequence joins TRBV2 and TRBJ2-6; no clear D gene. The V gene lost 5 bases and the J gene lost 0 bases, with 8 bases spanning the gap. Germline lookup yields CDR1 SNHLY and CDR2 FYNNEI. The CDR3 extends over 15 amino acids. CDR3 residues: CASSLLGSGANVLTF. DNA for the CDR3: TGTGCCAGCAGTCTCCTAGGCTCTGGGGCCAACGTCCTGACTTTC.

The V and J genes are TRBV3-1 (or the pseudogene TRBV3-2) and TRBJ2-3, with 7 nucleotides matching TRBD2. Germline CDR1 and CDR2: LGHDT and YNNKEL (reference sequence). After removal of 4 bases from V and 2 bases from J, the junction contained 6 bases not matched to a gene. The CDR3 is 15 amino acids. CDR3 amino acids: CASSPRGELTDTQYF. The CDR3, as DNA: TGTGCCAGCAGCCCTCGGGGGGAACTCACAGATACGCAGTATTTT.

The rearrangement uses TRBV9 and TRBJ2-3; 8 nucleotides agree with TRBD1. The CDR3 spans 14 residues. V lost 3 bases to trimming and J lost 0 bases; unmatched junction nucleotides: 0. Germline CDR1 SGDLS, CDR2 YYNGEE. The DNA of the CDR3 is TGTGCCAGCAGCGGACAGGGGAGCACAGATACGCAGTATTTT. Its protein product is CASSGQGSTDTQYF.

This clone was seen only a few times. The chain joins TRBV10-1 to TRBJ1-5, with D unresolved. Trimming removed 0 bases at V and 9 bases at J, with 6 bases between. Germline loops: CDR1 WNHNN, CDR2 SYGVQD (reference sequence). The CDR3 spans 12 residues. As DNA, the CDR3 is TGCGCCAGCAGTGAGTCTGGACGGCCCCAGCATTTT. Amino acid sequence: CASSESGRPQHF.

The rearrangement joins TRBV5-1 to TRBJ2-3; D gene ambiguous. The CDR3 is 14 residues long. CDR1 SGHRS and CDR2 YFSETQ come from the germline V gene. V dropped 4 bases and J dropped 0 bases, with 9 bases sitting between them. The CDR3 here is CASSRTTSTDTQYF. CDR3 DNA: TGCGCCAGCAGCAGAACGACTAGCACAGATACGCAGTATTTT.

The CDR3 is CASSRQGFGTEAFF. CDR3 nucleotides: TGTGCCAGCAGTCGACAGGGGTTCGGCACTGAAGCTTTCTTT. The rearrangement uses TRBV6-6 and TRBJ1-1, with 8 bases matching TRBD1. From germline, CDR1 is MNHNY and CDR2 SVGAGI (reference sequence). The CDR3 has 14 amino acids. Unmatched junction bases numbered 6, after V lost 5 bases and J lost 4 bases.

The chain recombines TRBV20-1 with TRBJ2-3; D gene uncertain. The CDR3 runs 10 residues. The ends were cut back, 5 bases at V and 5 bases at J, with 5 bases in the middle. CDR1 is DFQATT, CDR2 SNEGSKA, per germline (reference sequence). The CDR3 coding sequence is TGCAGTGCTGTCAGAGATACGCAGTATTTT. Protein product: CSAVRDTQYF.

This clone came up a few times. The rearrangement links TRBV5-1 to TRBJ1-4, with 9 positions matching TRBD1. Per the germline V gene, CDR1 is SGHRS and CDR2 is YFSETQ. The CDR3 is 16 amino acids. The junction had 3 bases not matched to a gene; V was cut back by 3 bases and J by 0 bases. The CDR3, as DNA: TGCGCCAGCAGCTGGACAGGGGTCCCAACTAATGAAAAACTGTTTTTT. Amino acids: CASSWTGVPTNEKLFF. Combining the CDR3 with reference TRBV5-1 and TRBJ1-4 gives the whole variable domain KAGVTQTPRYLIKTRGQQVTLSCSPISGHRSVSWYQQTPGQGLQFLFEYFSETQRNKGNFPGRFSGRQFSNSRSEMNVSTLELGDSALYLCASSWTGVPTNEKLFFGSGTQLSVL.